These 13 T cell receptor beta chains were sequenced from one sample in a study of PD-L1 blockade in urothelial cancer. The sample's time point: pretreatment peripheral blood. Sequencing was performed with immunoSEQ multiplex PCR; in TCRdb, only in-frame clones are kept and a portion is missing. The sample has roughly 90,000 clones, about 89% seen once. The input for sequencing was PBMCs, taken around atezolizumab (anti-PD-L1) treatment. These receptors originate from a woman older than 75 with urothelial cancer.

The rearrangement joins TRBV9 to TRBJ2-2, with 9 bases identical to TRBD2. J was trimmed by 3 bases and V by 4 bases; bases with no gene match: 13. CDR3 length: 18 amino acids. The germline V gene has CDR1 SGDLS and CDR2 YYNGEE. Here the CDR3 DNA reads TGTGCCAGCAGCCCTCACTGGGGAGCGGGAGGATACACCGGGGAGCTGTTTTTT. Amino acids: CASSPHWGAGGYTGELFF.

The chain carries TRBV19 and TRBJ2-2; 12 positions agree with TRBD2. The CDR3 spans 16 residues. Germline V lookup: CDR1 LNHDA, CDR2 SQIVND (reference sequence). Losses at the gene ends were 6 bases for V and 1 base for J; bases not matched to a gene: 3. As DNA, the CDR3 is TGTGCCAGTAGGACGACTAGCGGGAGGAACACCGGGGAGCTGTTTTTT. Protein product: CASRTTSGRNTGELFF.

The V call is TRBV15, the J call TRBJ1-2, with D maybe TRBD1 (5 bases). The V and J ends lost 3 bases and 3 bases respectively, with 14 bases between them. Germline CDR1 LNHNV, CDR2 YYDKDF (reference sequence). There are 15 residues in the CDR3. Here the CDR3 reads CATSSPATADYGYTF. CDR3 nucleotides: TGTGCCACCAGCAGTCCCGCGACAGCTGACTATGGCTACACCTTC.

CDR3 residues: CASSKRGEQYF. The CDR3 nucleotides read TGTGCCAGCAGCAAAAGGGGCGAGCAGTACTTC. The chain joins TRBV28 to TRBJ2-7; possibly TRBD1 for D (5 bases). V gave up 6 bases and J gave up 6 bases, with 9 bases separating them. This CDR3 is 11 amino acids long. Germline V gene data show CDR1 as MDHEN and CDR2 as SYDVKM. Full variable domain (rest looked up from reference TRBV28 and TRBJ2-7): DVKVTQSSRYLVKRTGEKVFLECVQDMDHENMFWYRQDPGLGLRLIYFSYDVKMKEKGDIPEGYSVSREKKERFSLILESASTNQTSMYLCASSKRGEQYFGPGTRLTVT.

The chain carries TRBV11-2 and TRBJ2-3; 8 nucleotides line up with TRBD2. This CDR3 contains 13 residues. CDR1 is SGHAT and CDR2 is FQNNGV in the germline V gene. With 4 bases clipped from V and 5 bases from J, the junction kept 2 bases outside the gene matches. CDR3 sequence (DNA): TGTGCCAGCAGCTCCCGGGGGGGAGATACGCAGTATTTT. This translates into CASSSRGGDTQYF.

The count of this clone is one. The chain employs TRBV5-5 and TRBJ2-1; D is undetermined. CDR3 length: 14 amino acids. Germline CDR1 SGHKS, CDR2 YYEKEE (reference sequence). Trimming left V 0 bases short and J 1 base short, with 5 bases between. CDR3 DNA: TGTGCCAGCAGCTTGGCAGGTTCCTACAATGAGCAGTTCTTC. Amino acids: CASSLAGSYNEQFF.

CDR3 DNA: TGCGCCAGCAGCTGGGGACAGGGGGCTTTTGAGCAGTACTTC. Residues: CASSWGQGAFEQYF. The chain uses TRBV5-1 and TRBJ2-7; 12 bases match TRBD1. V shed 3 bases and J 7 bases; nucleotides not matched to a gene: 5. Germline-derived CDR1 and CDR2 are SGHRS and YFSETQ. This CDR3 is built from 14 residues. Using reference TRBV5-1 and TRBJ2-7 for the parts outside the CDR3, the full variable domain is KAGVTQTPRYLIKTRGQQVTLSCSPISGHRSVSWYQQTPGQGLQFLFEYFSETQRNKGNFPGRFSGRQFSNSRSEMNVSTLELGDSALYLCASSWGQGAFEQYFGPGTRLTVT.

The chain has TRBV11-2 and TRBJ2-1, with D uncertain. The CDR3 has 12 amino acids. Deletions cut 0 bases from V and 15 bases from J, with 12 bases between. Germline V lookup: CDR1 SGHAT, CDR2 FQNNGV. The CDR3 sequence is CASSLDVAHPFF. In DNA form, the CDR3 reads TGTGCCAGCAGCTTAGATGTAGCCCACCCGTTCTTC.

CDR3 protein: CASSLGQGANEQFF. Written as DNA, the CDR3 is TGCGCCAGCAGCTTGGGACAGGGTGCGAATGAGCAGTTCTTC. The V call is TRBV5-1, the J call TRBJ2-1, with TRBD1 matching over 7 bases. CDR3 length: 14 amino acids. V lost 0 bases and J lost 7; bases outside the gene matches: 4. Germline V gene data show CDR1 as SGHRS and CDR2 as YFSETQ.

The CDR3, as DNA: TGTGCCAGCAGCCAATTGGCGGGAGGAGTGACAGATACGCAGTATTTT. It is translated as CASSQLAGGVTDTQYF. The chain combines TRBV14 with TRBJ2-3, with 8 bases aligning to TRBD2. The J segment lost 3 bases and the V segment lost 2 bases, leaving 7 bases of the junction unmatched. Germline assignment: CDR1 SGHDN and CDR2 FVKESK. The CDR3 sequence is 16 residues long. Looking up the rest from reference TRBV14 and TRBJ2-3 gives the full variable domain: EAGVTQFPSHSVIEKGQTVTLRCDPISGHDNLYWYRRVMGKEIKFLLHFVKESKQDESGMPNNRFLAERTGGTYSTLKVQPAELEDSGVYFCASSQLAGGVTDTQYFGPGTRLTVL.

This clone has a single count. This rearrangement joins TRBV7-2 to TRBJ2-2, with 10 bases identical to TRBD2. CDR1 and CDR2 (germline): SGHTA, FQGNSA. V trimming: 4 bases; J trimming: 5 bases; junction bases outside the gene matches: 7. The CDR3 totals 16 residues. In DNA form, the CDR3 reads TGTGCCAGCAGCTCCAATGGACTAGCGGCAACCGGGGAGCTGTTTTTT. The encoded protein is CASSSNGLAATGELFF.

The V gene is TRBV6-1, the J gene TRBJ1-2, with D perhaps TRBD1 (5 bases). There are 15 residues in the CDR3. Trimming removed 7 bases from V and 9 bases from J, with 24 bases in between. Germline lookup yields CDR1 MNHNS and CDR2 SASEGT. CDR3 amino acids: CASTPRGVGSQSYTF. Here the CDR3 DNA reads TGTGCCAGCACTCCAAGGGGCGTCGGGAGTCAAAGCTACACCTTC.

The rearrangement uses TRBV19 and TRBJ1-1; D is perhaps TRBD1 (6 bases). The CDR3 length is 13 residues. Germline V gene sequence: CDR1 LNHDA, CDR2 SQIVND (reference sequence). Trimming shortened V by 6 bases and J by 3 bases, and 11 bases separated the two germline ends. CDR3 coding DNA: TGTGCCAGTAGGGAACAGGGAGACACTGAAGCTTTCTTT. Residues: CASREQGDTEAFF.